Below are 30 T cell receptor beta chains sequenced from a single sample in a study of OX40 agonist ivuxolimab in advanced cancers. The assay was immunoSEQ multiplex PCR, and TCRdb's table has in-frame clones only and misses some. The repertoire holds 60,000 to 90,000 clones, with 88% as singletons. Sequencing used CD4+ or CD8+ T cells sorted from blood, obtained in a trial of the OX40 agonist ivuxolimab. These receptors all stem from an adult with an advanced solid tumor such as melanoma, head and neck, liver or kidney cancer.

This clone was counted a few times. CDR3 loop: CASRETGLGETQYF. The DNA of the CDR3 is TGTGCCAGTAGGGAAACAGGGTTGGGAGAGACCCAGTACTTC. The rearrangement uses TRBV19 and TRBJ2-5; TRBD1 is a possible D gene (6 bases). The CDR3 contains 14 residues. V was pared by 6 bases and J by 4 bases, with 15 bases between. CDR1 and CDR2 from the germline V gene are LNHDA and SQIVND (reference sequence).

The chain uses TRBV7-6 and TRBJ1-4; D uncertain. From germline, CDR1 is SGHVS and CDR2 FNYEAQ. Trimming took off 1 base at V and 0 bases at J, with 9 bases between the two ends. This CDR3 is built from 16 residues. CDR3 sequence reads: CASSLGSYATNEKLFF. CDR3 in DNA: TGTGCCAGCAGCTTAGGAAGTTATGCAACTAATGAAAAACTGTTTTTT.

The rearrangement links TRBV11-3 to TRBJ2-3; D uncertain. Germline assignment: CDR1 SGHNT and CDR2 YENEEA. The CDR3 spans 11 residues. V was shortened by 6 bases and J by 8 bases, with 9 bases between the two germline ends. The DNA for the CDR3 is TGTGCCAGCAGTTCAGCGACTACGCAGTATTTT. It yields the protein CASSSATTQYF.

The rearrangement links TRBV7-9 to TRBJ2-2; 10 bases line up with TRBD1. Trimming removed 0 bases from V and 4 bases from J; junction bases left unmatched: 11. This CDR3 has 19 residues. The germline V gene encodes CDR1 SEHNR and CDR2 FQNEAQ (reference sequence). CDR3 sequence: CASSLANRGQGLATGELFF. CDR3 DNA: TGTGCCAGCAGCTTAGCCAATAGGGGACAGGGGCTGGCCACCGGGGAGCTGTTTTTT. Full variable domain (missing parts from reference TRBV7-9 and TRBJ2-2): DTGVSQNPRHKITKRGQNVTFRCDPISEHNRLYWYRQTLGQGPEFLTYFQNEAQLEKSRLLSDRFSAERPKGSFSTLEIQRTEQGDSAMYLCASSLANRGQGLATGELFFGEGSRLTVL.

The chain uses TRBV10-3 and TRBJ2-3; 8 nucleotides line up with TRBD2. The ends lost 0 bases at V and 0 bases at J; junction bases unmatched: 5. CDR1 ENHRY and CDR2 SYGVKD come from the germline V gene. This CDR3 spans 17 amino acids. The CDR3 DNA follows: TGTGCCATCAGTGAGTCCAGGACTAGCATTAGCACAGATACGCAGTATTTT. Translation gives CAISESRTSISTDTQYF.

This rearrangement joins TRBV5-6 to TRBJ2-7; 16 bases are shared with TRBD2. CDR1 is SGHDT and CDR2 is YYEEEE in the germline V gene. Trimming removed 0 bases from V and 9 bases from J; junction bases left unmatched: 6. This CDR3 contains 16 residues. CDR3 residues: CASSLEGTSGRAGQYF. The CDR3 coding sequence is TGTGCCAGCAGCTTGGAAGGGACTAGCGGGAGGGCGGGGCAGTACTTC.

The gene calls are TRBV18 and TRBJ2-1; D remains ambiguous. This CDR3 spans 15 amino acids. V lost 2 bases and J lost 3, with 11 bases in between. In germline, CDR1 is KGHSH, CDR2 LQKENI. Here the CDR3 DNA reads TGTGCCAGCTCACCAGGGCAGTTCCACTACAATGAGCAGTTCTTC. It codes for CASSPGQFHYNEQFF.

The gene calls are TRBV7-9 and TRBJ1-2; 7 bases fit TRBD1. The CDR3 sequence is 17 residues long. CDR1 and CDR2 (germline): SEHNR, FQNEAQ (reference sequence). The V segment lost 5 bases and the J segment 8 bases; nucleotides outside the gene matches: 20. CDR3 bases: TGTGCCAGCAGCCGGGGTAGCGACAGGGTATTCAGTTTCGGCTACACCTTC. Translating gives CASSRGSDRVFSFGYTF.

This chain uses TRBV4-1 with TRBJ2-1; possible D gene TRBD2, 5 bases. This CDR3 spans 15 amino acids. In germline, CDR1 is MGHRA, CDR2 YSYEKL. The V and J ends lost 4 bases and 5 bases respectively, with 15 bases between them. The chain's CDR3 is CASSPGWRANNEQFF. CDR3 sequence (DNA): TGCGCCAGCAGCCCGGGTTGGCGGGCGAACAATGAGCAGTTCTTC.

J is TRBJ1-2 and V is TRBV5-8; TRBD1 aligns across 7 bases. The germline V gene encodes CDR1 SGHTS and CDR2 YDEGEE. Trimming took 0 bases from V and 0 from J; bases not matched to a gene: 2. The CDR3 runs to 15 residues. The CDR3 sequence: CASSLEGTANYGYTF. Here the CDR3 DNA reads TGTGCCAGCAGCTTGGAAGGGACAGCTAACTATGGCTACACCTTC. Variable domain in full (rest from reference TRBV5-8 and TRBJ1-2): EAGVTQSPTHLIKTRGQQATLRCSPISGHTSVYWYQQALGLGLQFLLWYDEGEERNRGNFPPRFSGRQFPNYSSELNVNALELEDSALYLCASSLEGTANYGYTFGSGTRLTVV.

The gene calls are TRBV6-4 and TRBJ2-1; the match to TRBD2 covers 11 bases. The CDR3 spans 17 residues. Losses at the gene ends were 3 bases for V and 0 bases for J; bases not matched to a gene: 4. In germline, CDR1 is MRHNA, CDR2 SNTAGT. The CDR3 protein is CASSEVAGGSSYNEQFF. CDR3 nucleotide sequence: TGTGCCAGCAGTGAAGTAGCGGGGGGGAGCTCCTACAATGAGCAGTTCTTC.

This chain joins TRBV5-6 and TRBJ2-3; 9 bases match TRBD1. Germline values: CDR1 SGHDT, CDR2 YYEEEE. The CDR3 loop spans 18 amino acids. Germline trimming cut 4 bases from V and 0 bases from J; bases unmatched to any gene: 12. CDR3 in amino acids: CASSKDRGTASSTDTQYF. The DNA for the CDR3 is TGTGCCAGCAGCAAGGACAGGGGAACCGCCTCTAGCACAGATACGCAGTATTTT.

The CDR3 nucleotides are TGCGCCAGCAGCCTGGACCCTAGCGAAAATCAGCCCCAGCATTTT. This translates into CASSLDPSENQPQHF. The chain recombines TRBV5-1 with TRBJ1-5; D gene unclear. V was clipped by 4 bases and J by 4 bases, with 15 bases between them. Germline CDR1 is SGHRS and CDR2 is YFSETQ. The length of the CDR3 is 15 residues.

The chain employs TRBV19 and TRBJ1-2; D might be TRBD1 (6 bases). The CDR3 covers 17 residues. Trimming shortened V by 5 bases and J by 8 bases, and 27 bases separated the two germline ends. Germline loops: CDR1 LNHDA, CDR2 SQIVND (reference sequence). The CDR3 DNA reads TGTGCCAGTAGTCCACAGGGCCGGGACGGATCTTTAAGGGGCTACACCTTC. Its translation is CASSPQGRDGSLRGYTF.

V usage is TRBV6-6 and J usage is TRBJ1-3, with TRBD1 as a possible D gene (5 bases). The CDR3 runs 14 residues. Between the trimmed V and J ends, which lost 6 bases and 0 bases, there was a span of 9 bases. The V gene's germline CDR1 is MNHNY and CDR2 SVGAGI (reference sequence). The CDR3 bases are TGTGCCAGCAGCGACAGTTCCTCTGGAAACACCATATATTTT. Protein sequence: CASSDSSSGNTIYF.

The chain uses TRBV10-2 and TRBJ2-7; TRBD1 aligns across 11 bases. The CDR3 consists of 13 residues. The V segment lost 9 bases and the J segment 2 bases; nucleotides outside the gene matches: 3. The germline gives CDR1 WSHSY, CDR2 SAAADI. The CDR3 DNA follows: TGCGCCAGTAGGGACAGGGGGACCTACGAGCAGTACTTC. Its protein is CASRDRGTYEQYF.

The chain carries TRBV12-1 and TRBJ2-2; the table calls TRBD2, which could not be checked here. TRBV12-1 is a pseudogene. CDR3 length: 17 amino acids. CDR3 sequence (DNA): TGTGCCAGCAGCTTTGAAGGTGCGGGGCCGGGCACCGGGGAGCTGTTTTTT. It specifies CASSFEGAGPGTGELFF.

The chain recombines TRBV19 with TRBJ1-2; the D gene is possibly TRBD1 (6 bases). Trimming removed 10 bases from V and 4 bases from J, with 22 bases in between. This CDR3 contains 15 residues. Germline values: CDR1 LNHDA, CDR2 SQIVND (reference sequence). The CDR3 nucleotides read TGTGCCACGAGCCTCGGGGGGGCGGCGAGCTATGGCTACACCTTC. It encodes CATSLGGAASYGYTF.

In its sample, this clone was seen a few times. The J gene is TRBJ2-1, the V gene TRBV6-1; D is possibly TRBD2 (5 bases). Germline V gene sequence: CDR1 MNHNS, CDR2 SASEGT. V dropped 4 bases and J dropped 2 bases, with 9 bases sitting between them. The length of the CDR3 is 14 residues. CDR3 DNA sequence: TGTGCCAGCAGTGCGGGGTCCCCCTACAATGAGCAGTTCTTC. Its translation: CASSAGSPYNEQFF.

The chain carries TRBV7-3 and TRBJ2-5; the D is unclear. The CDR3 has 12 residues. Between the trimmed V and J ends, which lost 2 bases and 5 bases, there was a span of 6 bases. Germline assignment: CDR1 SGHTA and CDR2 FQGTGA. The CDR3 protein is CASSLGTETQYF. The CDR3 bases are TGTGCCAGCAGCTTAGGTACCGAGACCCAGTACTTC.

The chain links TRBV6-6 to TRBJ2-2; no clear D. CDR1 is MNHNY, CDR2 SVGAGI, per germline (reference sequence). There are 13 residues in the CDR3. V lost 7 bases, J lost 2 bases, and 8 bases lay in between. This chain's CDR3 is CASTTLNTGELFF. For the CDR3, the DNA is TGTGCCAGCACGACACTTAACACCGGGGAGCTGTTTTTT.

This sequence joins TRBV7-6 and TRBJ2-7; 7 bases fit TRBD2. This CDR3 comprises 15 residues. The V segment lost 5 bases and the J segment 1 base; nucleotides outside the gene matches: 8. Germline lookup yields CDR1 SGHVS and CDR2 FNYEAQ. CDR3: CASSGWEGRSYEQYF. The DNA for the CDR3 is TGTGCCAGCAGCGGGTGGGAGGGCCGTTCCTACGAGCAGTACTTC.

The sample holds a few counts of this clone. The chain is built from TRBV18 and TRBJ2-7; D not resolved. Germline V gives CDR1 KGHSH, CDR2 LQKENI. This CDR3 has 14 amino acids. V lost 3 bases to trimming and J lost 2 bases, with 11 bases between them. CDR3: CASSPVATAYEQYF. CDR3 nucleotide sequence: TGTGCCAGCTCACCGGTAGCTACGGCCTACGAGCAGTACTTC. Drawing the rest from reference TRBV18 and TRBJ2-7, the complete variable domain is NAGVMQNPRHLVRRRGQEARLRCSPMKGHSHVYWYRQLPEEGLKFMVYLQKENIIDESGMPKERFSAEFPKEGPSILRIQQVVRGDSAAYFCASSPVATAYEQYFGPGTRLTVT.

This rearrangement joins TRBV15 to TRBJ2-3; 10 nucleotides match TRBD2. This CDR3 comprises 18 residues. V dropped 0 bases and J dropped 4; count of bases not matched to a gene: 10. Per germline, CDR1 LNHNV and CDR2 YYDKDF (reference sequence). The CDR3 sequence is CATSRDVRRSGGADTQYF. In nucleotides, the CDR3 is TGTGCCACCAGCAGAGATGTAAGGAGGAGCGGGGGGGCAGATACGCAGTATTTT.

The CDR3 sequence is CASSPTGSTNEKLFF. The CDR3 DNA is TGCGCCAGCAGCCCTACGGGGTCGACTAATGAAAAACTGTTTTTT. The chain couples TRBV5-1 to TRBJ1-4; D unclear. Between the trimmed V and J ends, which lost 4 bases and 2 bases, there was a span of 12 bases. The CDR3 consists of 15 residues. Germline V gives CDR1 SGHRS, CDR2 YFSETQ.

The CDR3 coding sequence is TGTGCCAGCAGTTTCTGGGGTGGCACTGAAGCTTTCTTT. It codes for CASSFWGGTEAFF. J is TRBJ1-1 and V is TRBV27, with no clear D. This CDR3 has 13 amino acids. From germline, CDR1 is MNHEY and CDR2 SMNVEV (reference sequence). V was trimmed by 3 bases and J by 4 bases, leaving 9 bases between them.

The chain joins TRBV7-8 to TRBJ2-5; D is unclear. V was pared by 2 bases and J by 5 bases, with 9 bases between. This CDR3 contains 13 residues. The germline gives CDR1 SGHVS, CDR2 FQNEAQ. CDR3 residues: CASSLFLRETQYF. The CDR3 DNA is TGTGCCAGCAGCTTATTTCTACGGGAGACCCAGTACTTC.

This clone appeared a single time. The chain is built from TRBV30 and TRBJ2-3, with a possible D match to TRBD1 (6 bases). CDR3 length: 14 residues. Trimming removed 3 bases at V and 7 bases at J, with 17 bases between. CDR1 is GTSNPN, CDR2 SVGIG, per germline (reference sequence). CDR3 DNA sequence: TGTGCCTGGAGGAGTCGAGGACAGTTTTATACGCAGTATTTT. This codes for CAWRSRGQFYTQYF.

The CDR3 nucleotides read TGTGCCAGCAGTACCCTACTAGAAGGGAATGAGCAGTTCTTC. It specifies CASSTLLEGNEQFF. The chain joins TRBV6-5 to TRBJ2-1; weak D call: TRBD2 (5 bases). CDR1 is MNHEY, CDR2 SVGAGI, per germline. The CDR3 runs 14 residues. Trimming shortened V by 5 bases and J by 7 bases, and 15 bases separated the two germline ends.

This rearrangement joins TRBV5-4 to TRBJ2-4; no clear D gene. Germline assignment: CDR1 SGHNT and CDR2 YYREEE (reference sequence). The CDR3 extends over 15 amino acids. Trimming removed 1 base from V and 9 bases from J, with 17 bases in between. CDR3 protein: CASSLRSGTTGIQYF. The DNA of the CDR3 is TGTGCCAGCAGCTTGAGGAGTGGCACCACGGGCATTCAGTACTTC.